These 21 T cell receptor beta chains share one sample of origin, sequenced in a study of blood T cell repertoires in COVID-19. Some clones are missing from TCRdb's copy, which holds only in-frame ones; the method was immunoSEQ multiplex PCR. The table records roughly 230,000 clones, over 90% of them present only once. The specimen was peripheral blood. The receptors stem from a young man with COVID-19, enrolled during active disease.

The rearrangement links TRBV6-2 or TRBV6-3 to TRBJ2-4; D is uncertain. The V end lost 3 bases, the J end lost 0 bases, and 9 bases lay between the germline ends. Germline CDR1 reads MNHEY; CDR2 reads SVGEGT. The CDR3 is 15 amino acids. Here the CDR3 reads CASSYSRVAKNIQYF. CDR3 coding DNA: TGTGCCAGCAGTTATTCTCGAGTAGCCAAAAACATTCAGTACTTC.

This clone was seen only once. The chain is built from TRBV6-6 and TRBJ1-1, with TRBD1 matching over 10 bases. CDR1 and CDR2 from the germline V gene are MNHNY and SVGAGI (reference sequence). V was pared by 10 bases and J by 3 bases, with 8 bases of the junction left unmatched. CDR3 size: 14 residues. The CDR3 DNA is TGTGCCACCCAGACAGGGGGCGGGTACACTGAAGCTTTCTTT. It encodes CATQTGGGYTEAFF.

J is TRBJ1-5 and V is TRBV19; tentatively, D is TRBD1 (5 bases). The CDR3 totals 15 residues. V shed 3 bases and J shed 2 bases, with 11 bases lying between them. Germline V gene sequence: CDR1 LNHDA, CDR2 SQIVND (reference sequence). CDR3 amino acids: CASSMGGRGNQPQHF. CDR3 sequence (DNA): TGTGCCAGTAGTATGGGGGGTCGGGGCAATCAGCCCCAGCATTTT.

The chain carries TRBV2 and TRBJ1-1; D call uncertain. This CDR3 is 15 amino acids long. Germline V gene data show CDR1 as SNHLY and CDR2 as FYNNEI. Trimming took off 3 bases at V and 1 base at J, with 12 bases between the two ends. Written as DNA, the CDR3 is TGTGCCAGCAGTGACGCGGGCAGTTCGAACACTGAAGCTTTCTTT. Translated: CASSDAGSSNTEAFF. Full variable domain (rest looked up from reference TRBV2 and TRBJ1-1): EPEVTQTPSHQVTQMGQEVILRCVPISNHLYFYWYRQILGQKVEFLVSFYNNEISEKSEIFDDQFSVERPDGSNFTLKIRSTKLEDSAMYFCASSDAGSSNTEAFFGQGTRLTVV.

Here the CDR3 DNA reads TGTGCCAGTAGTGTTAGCGGGGGAGCGGCAGATACGCAGTATTTT. This translates into CASSVSGGAADTQYF. The V call is TRBV19, the J call TRBJ2-3; 9 nucleotides agree with TRBD2. With 5 bases clipped from V and 4 bases from J, the junction kept 7 bases outside the gene matches. Germline V lookup: CDR1 LNHDA, CDR2 SQIVND (reference sequence). The CDR3 has 15 amino acids.

The chain has TRBV5-1 and TRBJ2-3, with 10 positions matching TRBD2. V lost 2 bases and J lost 2; bases outside the gene matches: 11. This CDR3 has 18 residues. From germline, CDR1 is SGHRS and CDR2 YFSETQ. Here the CDR3 DNA reads TGCGCCAGCAGCTTAACCAGCGGGGGGGCTCGTATCACAGATACGCAGTATTTT. This codes for CASSLTSGGARITDTQYF.

The chain links TRBV6-5 to TRBJ2-7; 12 bases line up with TRBD2. The V gene end was trimmed by 10 bases and the J gene end by 4 bases; junction bases not matched to a gene: 11. Germline V gene sequence: CDR1 MNHEY, CDR2 SVGAGI. This CDR3 region has 15 residues. The CDR3 DNA reads TGTGCCACAAAAAAGGAGACTAGCGGGGGTTACGAGCAGTACTTC. This translates into CATKKETSGGYEQYF.

The sample holds a few counts of this clone. The chain is built from TRBV9 and TRBJ2-3; 8 bases are shared with TRBD1. The ends lost 7 bases at V and 5 bases at J; junction bases unmatched: 9. Per germline, CDR1 SGDLS and CDR2 YYNGEE. The CDR3 length is 14 residues. DNA for the CDR3: TGTGCCAGCGGAACCAGGGGGCAGGGAGATACGCAGTATTTT. Amino acid sequence: CASGTRGQGDTQYF.

Here the CDR3 DNA reads TGTGCCAGCAGTCAGCGGACAGTCTTGAACACTGAAGCTTTCTTT. This sequence encodes CASSQRTVLNTEAFF. The V and J genes are TRBV6-5 and TRBJ1-1; tentatively, D is TRBD1 (6 bases). V lost 5 bases and J lost 0, with 13 bases in between. Germline CDR1 is MNHEY and CDR2 is SVGAGI. The length of the CDR3 is 15 residues.

This chain connects TRBV6-5 to TRBJ2-7, with a weak D call TRBD1 (6 bases). The CDR3 runs to 14 residues. Trimming stripped 5 bases from V and 0 bases from J, with 11 bases between. The V gene's germline CDR1 is MNHEY and CDR2 SVGAGI. In nucleotides, the CDR3 is TGTGCCAGCAGTACCGGACAGAGCTCCTACGAGCAGTACTTC. This translates into CASSTGQSSYEQYF.

This clone was seen only once. This chain joins TRBV5-5 and TRBJ2-1; 9 nucleotides line up with TRBD2. The CDR3 extends over 15 amino acids. Trimming took 0 bases from V and 6 from J; bases not matched to a gene: 4. Looked up from germline, CDR1 is SGHKS and CDR2 is YYEKEE (reference sequence). CDR3 protein: CASSLGLAGFNEQFF. For the CDR3, the DNA is TGTGCCAGCAGCTTGGGTCTAGCGGGGTTCAATGAGCAGTTCTTC. Full variable domain (rest looked up from reference TRBV5-5 and TRBJ2-1): DAGVTQSPTHLIKTRGQQVTLRCSPISGHKSVSWYQQVLGQGPQFIFQYYEKEERGRGNFPDRFSARQFPNYSSELNVNALLLGDSALYLCASSLGLAGFNEQFFGPGTRLTVL.

In DNA, the CDR3 is TGTGCCAGCAGCCAGATTTCCCAGGCCGGAGGGGTGTCTGGAAACACCATATATTTT. This translates into CASSQISQAGGVSGNTIYF. This chain connects TRBV4-2 to TRBJ1-3; maybe TRBD1 (5 bases). Germline V CDR1 and CDR2: LGHNA, YNFKEQ. This CDR3 has 19 amino acids. Trimming cost V 3 bases and J 1 base, with 22 bases left between them.

The chain uses TRBV19 and TRBJ2-3; 7 positions agree with TRBD1. CDR1 and CDR2 from the germline V gene are LNHDA and SQIVND (reference sequence). CDR3 length equals 15 residues. V lost 3 bases to trimming and J lost 0 bases; unmatched junction nucleotides: 3. Here the CDR3 DNA reads TGTGCCAGTAGTATGACAGGGTACAGCACAGATACGCAGTATTTT. This codes for CASSMTGYSTDTQYF.

This clone was seen a handful of times. V gene TRBV4-1 combines with J gene TRBJ2-7; D is perhaps TRBD1 (5 bases). This CDR3 region has 14 residues. In germline, CDR1 is MGHRA, CDR2 YSYEKL. Trimming removed 0 bases from V and 3 bases from J, with 9 bases in between. CDR3 DNA: TGCGCCAGCAGCCAAGAAGACAGAGTCTACGAGCAGTACTTC. It yields the protein CASSQEDRVYEQYF.

The DNA of the CDR3 is TGTGCCAGCAGCGCGCCTATAGGTACAGGGGGCGGTCAGCCCCAGCATTTT. Translating it yields CASSAPIGTGGGQPQHF. The rearrangement joins TRBV5-5 to TRBJ1-5; 9 bases are a match to TRBD1. CDR1 and CDR2 (germline): SGHKS, YYEKEE (reference sequence). The CDR3 is made up of 17 amino acids. J gave up 6 bases and V 4 bases, and 14 bases lay outside the gene matches.

This chain joins TRBV3-1 (or the pseudogene TRBV3-2) and TRBJ2-7, with D perhaps matching TRBD2 (6 bases). V was trimmed by 2 bases and J by 6 bases, leaving 17 bases between them. CDR3 size: 15 residues. Germline V lookup: CDR1 LGHDT, CDR2 YNNKEL (reference sequence). Here the CDR3 DNA reads TGTGCCAGCAGCCAAACGACGGGAGCCGATGGCGAGCAGTACTTC. Protein: CASSQTTGADGEQYF.

CDR3 bases: TGCGCCAGCAGCTTGGAGACAGGTTCTGGAAACACCATATATTTT. The encoded protein is CASSLETGSGNTIYF. J is TRBJ1-3 and V is TRBV5-1; perhaps TRBD1 as D (6 bases). Between the trimmed V and J ends, which lost 0 bases and 1 base, there was a span of 8 bases. In germline, CDR1 is SGHRS, CDR2 YFSETQ. The CDR3 runs to 15 residues.

The chain carries TRBV19 and TRBJ2-7; 11 bases agree with TRBD1. This CDR3 has 16 amino acids. In germline, CDR1 is LNHDA, CDR2 SQIVND (reference sequence). Trimming removed 5 bases from V and 0 bases from J; junction bases left unmatched: 6. CDR3 amino acids: CASSFTGQGDSYEQYF. The CDR3 nucleotides are TGTGCCAGTAGTTTTACGGGACAGGGGGACTCCTACGAGCAGTACTTC.

The CDR3 protein is CASSLDSFYGYTF. CDR3 DNA sequence: TGTGCCAGCAGTTTAGACAGCTTCTATGGCTACACCTTC. The rearrangement uses TRBV12-3 or TRBV12-4 and TRBJ1-2; D ambiguous. V shed 1 base and J shed 4 bases, with 7 bases lying between them. This CDR3 contains 13 residues.

This chain links TRBV9 with TRBJ2-5; D gene unclear. Deletions cut 1 base from V and 3 bases from J, with 13 bases between. The CDR3 covers 15 residues. From germline, CDR1 is SGDLS and CDR2 YYNGEE. The CDR3 loop is CASSVLDGQEETQYF. CDR3 in DNA: TGTGCCAGCAGCGTATTAGATGGGCAGGAAGAGACCCAGTACTTC.

The chain's CDR3 is CASSPEAYGYTF. CDR3 nucleotide sequence: TGTGCCAGTAGTCCAGAGGCCTATGGCTACACCTTC. This rearrangement joins TRBV19 to TRBJ1-2; D is unclear. The CDR3 consists of 12 residues. CDR1 and CDR2 from the germline V gene are LNHDA and SQIVND (reference sequence). The ends were cut back, 5 bases at V and 4 bases at J, with 8 bases in the middle. The whole variable domain, remainder taken from reference TRBV19 and TRBJ1-2, is DGGITQSPKYLFRKEGQNVTLSCEQNLNHDAMYWYRQDPGQGLRLIYYSQIVNDFQKGDIAEGYSVSREKKESFPLTVTSAQKNPTAFYLCASSPEAYGYTFGSGTRLTVV.